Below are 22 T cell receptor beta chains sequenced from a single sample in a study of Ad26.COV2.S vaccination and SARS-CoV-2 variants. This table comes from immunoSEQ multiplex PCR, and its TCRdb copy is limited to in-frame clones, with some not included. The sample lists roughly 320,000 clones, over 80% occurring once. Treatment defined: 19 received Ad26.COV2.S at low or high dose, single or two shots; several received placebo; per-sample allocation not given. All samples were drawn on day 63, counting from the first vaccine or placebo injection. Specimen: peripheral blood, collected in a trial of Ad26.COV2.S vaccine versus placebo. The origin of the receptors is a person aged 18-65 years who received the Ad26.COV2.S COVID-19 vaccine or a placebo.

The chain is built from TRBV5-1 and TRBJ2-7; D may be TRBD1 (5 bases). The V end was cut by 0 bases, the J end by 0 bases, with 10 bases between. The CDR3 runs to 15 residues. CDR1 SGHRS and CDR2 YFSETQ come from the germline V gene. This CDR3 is CASSLETATSYEQYF. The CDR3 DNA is TGCGCCAGCAGCTTGGAGACAGCAACCTCCTACGAGCAGTACTTC. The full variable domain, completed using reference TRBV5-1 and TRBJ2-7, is KAGVTQTPRYLIKTRGQQVTLSCSPISGHRSVSWYQQTPGQGLQFLFEYFSETQRNKGNFPGRFSGRQFSNSRSEMNVSTLELGDSALYLCASSLETATSYEQYFGPGTRLTVT.

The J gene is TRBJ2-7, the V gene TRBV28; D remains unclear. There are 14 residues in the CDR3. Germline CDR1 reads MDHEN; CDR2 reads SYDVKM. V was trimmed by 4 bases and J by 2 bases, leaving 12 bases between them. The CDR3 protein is CASSSYPWAYEQYF. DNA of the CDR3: TGTGCCAGCAGTTCCTACCCATGGGCCTACGAGCAGTACTTC.

The CDR3 reads CASSISADSGNTIYF. Written as DNA, the CDR3 is TGTGCCAGTAGTATTAGCGCTGACTCTGGAAACACCATATATTTT. The gene calls are TRBV19 and TRBJ1-3; no firm D call. This CDR3 contains 15 residues. Germline loops: CDR1 LNHDA, CDR2 SQIVND (reference sequence). V was cut by 3 bases and J by 0 bases, with 9 bases left in between.

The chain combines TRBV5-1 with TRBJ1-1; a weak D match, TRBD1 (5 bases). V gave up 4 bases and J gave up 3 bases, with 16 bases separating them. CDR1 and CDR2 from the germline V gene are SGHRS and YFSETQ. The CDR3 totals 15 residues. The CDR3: CASSLGRRGDTEAFF. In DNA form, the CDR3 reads TGCGCCAGCAGCCTGGGTCGGCGAGGGGACACTGAAGCTTTCTTT.

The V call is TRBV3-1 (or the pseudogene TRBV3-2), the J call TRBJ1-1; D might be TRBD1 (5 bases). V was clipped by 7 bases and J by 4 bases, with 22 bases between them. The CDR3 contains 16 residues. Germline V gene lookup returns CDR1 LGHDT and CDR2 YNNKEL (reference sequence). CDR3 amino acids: CASTHRPDQRGTEAFF. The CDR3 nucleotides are TGTGCCAGCACCCACAGGCCTGATCAGAGGGGCACTGAAGCTTTCTTT.

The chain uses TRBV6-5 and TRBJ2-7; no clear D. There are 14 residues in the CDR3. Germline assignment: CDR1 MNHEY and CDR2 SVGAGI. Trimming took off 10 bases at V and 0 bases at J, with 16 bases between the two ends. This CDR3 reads CATRKDGTSYEQYF. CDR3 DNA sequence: TGTGCCACCCGAAAGGACGGAACCTCCTACGAGCAGTACTTC.

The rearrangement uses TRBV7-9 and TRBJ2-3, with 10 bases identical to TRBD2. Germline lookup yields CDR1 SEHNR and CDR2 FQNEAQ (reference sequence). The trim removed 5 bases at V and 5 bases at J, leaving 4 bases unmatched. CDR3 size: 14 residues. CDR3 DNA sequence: TGTGCCAGCAGCGCCCGGACTAGCGGAGATACGCAGTATTTT. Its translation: CASSARTSGDTQYF.

In DNA form, the CDR3 reads TGCGCCAGTAATAGCGGGAACGACAATGAGCAGTTCTTC. The encoded protein is CASNSGNDNEQFF. This rearrangement joins TRBV5-1 to TRBJ2-1, with 8 bases fitting TRBD2. Germline V gives CDR1 SGHRS, CDR2 YFSETQ. This CDR3 contains 13 residues. With 8 bases clipped from V and 5 bases from J, the junction kept 6 bases outside the gene matches. Drawing the rest from reference TRBV5-1 and TRBJ2-1, the complete variable domain is KAGVTQTPRYLIKTRGQQVTLSCSPISGHRSVSWYQQTPGQGLQFLFEYFSETQRNKGNFPGRFSGRQFSNSRSEMNVSTLELGDSALYLCASNSGNDNEQFFGPGTRLTVL.

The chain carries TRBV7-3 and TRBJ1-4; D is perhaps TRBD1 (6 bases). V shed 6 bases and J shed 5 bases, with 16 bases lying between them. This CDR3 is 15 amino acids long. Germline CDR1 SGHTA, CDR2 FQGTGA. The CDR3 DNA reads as TGTGCCAGCAGGTCAGGCGCAGGGGCGAATGAAAAACTGTTTTTT. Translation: CASRSGAGANEKLFF.

CDR3 in DNA: TGTGCCAGCAGCACCCCCTTAGGAGGGTCGAACACTGAAGCTTTCTTT. This sequence encodes CASSTPLGGSNTEAFF. The J gene is TRBJ1-1, the V gene TRBV7-9; D is unresolved. This CDR3 contains 16 residues. The germline V and J ends were trimmed by 5 bases and 1 base, with 17 bases remaining between them. Germline assignment: CDR1 SEHNR and CDR2 FQNEAQ (reference sequence). The whole variable domain, filled in from reference TRBV7-9 and TRBJ1-1, reads DTGVSQNPRHKITKRGQNVTFRCDPISEHNRLYWYRQTLGQGPEFLTYFQNEAQLEKSRLLSDRFSAERPKGSFSTLEIQRTEQGDSAMYLCASSTPLGGSNTEAFFGQGTRLTVV.

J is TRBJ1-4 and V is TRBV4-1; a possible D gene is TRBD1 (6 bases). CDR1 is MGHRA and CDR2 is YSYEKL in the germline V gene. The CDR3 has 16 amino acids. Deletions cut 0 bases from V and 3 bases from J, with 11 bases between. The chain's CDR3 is CASSQDLGGSNEKLFF. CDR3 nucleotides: TGCGCCAGCAGCCAAGATCTGGGGGGCTCTAATGAAAAACTGTTTTTT.

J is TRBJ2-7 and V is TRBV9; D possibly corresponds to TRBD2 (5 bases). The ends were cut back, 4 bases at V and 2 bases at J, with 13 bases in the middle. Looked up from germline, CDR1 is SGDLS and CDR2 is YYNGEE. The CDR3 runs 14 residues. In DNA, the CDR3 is TGTGCCAGCAGCCCCCGAGGGCGTCCCTACGAGCAGTACTTC. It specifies CASSPRGRPYEQYF.

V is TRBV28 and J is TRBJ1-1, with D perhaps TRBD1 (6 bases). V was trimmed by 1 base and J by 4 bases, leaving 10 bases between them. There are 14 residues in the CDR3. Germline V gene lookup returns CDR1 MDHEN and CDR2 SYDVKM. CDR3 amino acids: CASSLSEGGTEAFF. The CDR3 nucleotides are TGTGCCAGCAGTTTATCGGAGGGGGGCACTGAAGCTTTCTTT.

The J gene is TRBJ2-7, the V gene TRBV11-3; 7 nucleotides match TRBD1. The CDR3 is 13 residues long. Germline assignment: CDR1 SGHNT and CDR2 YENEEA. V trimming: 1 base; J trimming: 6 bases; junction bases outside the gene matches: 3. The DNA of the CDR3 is TGTGCCAGCAGCTTAGGTCCAGGGGGCGAGCAGTACTTC. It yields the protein CASSLGPGGEQYF.

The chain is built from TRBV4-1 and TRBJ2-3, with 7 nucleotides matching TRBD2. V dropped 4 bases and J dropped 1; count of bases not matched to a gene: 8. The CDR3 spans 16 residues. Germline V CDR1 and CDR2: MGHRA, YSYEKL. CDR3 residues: CASSPPYRGGTDTQYF. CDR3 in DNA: TGCGCCAGCAGCCCCCCCTACCGGGGGGGCACAGATACGCAGTATTTT.

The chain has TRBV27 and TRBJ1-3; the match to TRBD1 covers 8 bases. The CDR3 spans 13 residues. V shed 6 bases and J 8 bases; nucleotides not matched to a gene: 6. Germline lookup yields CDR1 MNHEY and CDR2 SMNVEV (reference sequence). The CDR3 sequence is CASSRTGSHTIYF. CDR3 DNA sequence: TGTGCCAGCAGCCGGACAGGGAGTCACACCATATATTTT.

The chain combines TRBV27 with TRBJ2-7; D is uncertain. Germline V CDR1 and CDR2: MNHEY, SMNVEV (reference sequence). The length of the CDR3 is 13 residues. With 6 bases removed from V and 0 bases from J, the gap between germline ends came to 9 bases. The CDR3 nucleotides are TGTGCCAGCAGGCGGACGGGCTCCTACGAGCAGTACTTC. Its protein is CASRRTGSYEQYF.

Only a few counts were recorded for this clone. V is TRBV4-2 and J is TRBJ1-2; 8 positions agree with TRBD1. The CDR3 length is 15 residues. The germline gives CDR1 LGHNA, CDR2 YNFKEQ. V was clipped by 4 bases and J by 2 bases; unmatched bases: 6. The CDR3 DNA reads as TGTGCCAGCAGCCTCCACGGACAGGGAAACTATGGCTACACCTTC. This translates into CASSLHGQGNYGYTF.

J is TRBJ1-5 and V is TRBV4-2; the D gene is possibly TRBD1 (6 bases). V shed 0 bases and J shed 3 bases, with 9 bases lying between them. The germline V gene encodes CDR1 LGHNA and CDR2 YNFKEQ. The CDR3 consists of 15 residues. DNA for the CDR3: TGTGCCAGCAGCCAAGATGTGGGGGCCAATCAGCCCCAGCATTTT. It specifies CASSQDVGANQPQHF.

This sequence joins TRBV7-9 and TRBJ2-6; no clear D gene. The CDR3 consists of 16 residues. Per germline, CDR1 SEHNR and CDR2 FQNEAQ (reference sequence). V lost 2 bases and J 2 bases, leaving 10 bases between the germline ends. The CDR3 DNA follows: TGTGCCAGCAGCTTACAGAGCCTTACTGGGGCCAACGTCCTGACTTTC. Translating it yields CASSLQSLTGANVLTF.

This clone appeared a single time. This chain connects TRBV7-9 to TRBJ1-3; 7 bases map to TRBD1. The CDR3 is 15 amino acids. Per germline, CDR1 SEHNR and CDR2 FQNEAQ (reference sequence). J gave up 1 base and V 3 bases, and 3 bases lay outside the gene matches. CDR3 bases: TGTGCCAGCAGCTTCACAGGGGAGTCTGGAAACACCATATATTTT. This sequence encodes CASSFTGESGNTIYF.

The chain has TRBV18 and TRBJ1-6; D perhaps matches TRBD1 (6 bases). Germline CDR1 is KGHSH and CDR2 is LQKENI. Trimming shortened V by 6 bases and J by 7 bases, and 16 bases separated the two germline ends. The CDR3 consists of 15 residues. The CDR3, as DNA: TGTGCCAGCTCCCCTCCCGGACAGAGAAATTCACCCCTCCACTTT. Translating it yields CASSPPGQRNSPLHF.